This T cell receptor beta chain is from a study of blood T cell repertoires in COVID-19. Overall study context: Acute and convalescent COVID-19 samples came from the United States, Italy and Spain. T cells, B-cell-depleted T cells, or PBMCs provided the cDNA or gDNA that served as material.

As originally analysed: For nucleated cells, counts were estimated from reference gene primer amplification. Measured with immunoSEQ multiplex PCR; TCRdb has only the in-frame clones, and not every one. V, J and clone size are taken as reported in that table, and D and trimming were inferred from the DNA itself. This sample has some 56,000 clones, with around 80% found just once. Germline V gene lookup returns CDR1 SGHKS and CDR2 YYEKEE (reference sequence). The length of the CDR3 is 15 residues. Between the trimmed V and J ends, which lost 3 bases and 0 bases, there was a span of 10 bases. This chain connects TRBV5-5 to TRBJ1-3; D might be TRBD1 (5 bases). This sequence was found in a man in his sixties with acute or convalescent COVID-19. Sequencing was performed on peripheral blood. The CDR3: CASSSDSFSGNTIYF. CDR3 DNA sequence: TGTGCCAGCAGCTCTGACAGTTTCTCTGGAAACACCATATATTTT. The entire variable domain, with the rest obtained from reference TRBV5-5 and TRBJ1-3, is as follows: DAGVTQSPTHLIKTRGQQVTLRCSPISGHKSVSWYQQVLGQGPQFIFQYYEKEERGRGNFPDRFSARQFPNYSSELNVNALLLGDSALYLCASSSDSFSGNTIYFGEGSWLTVV.